Below, 11 T cell receptor beta chains from the same sample are listed, as sequenced in a study of blood T cell repertoires in COVID-19. Data came from immunoSEQ multiplex PCR; TCRdb stores just in-frame clones and leaves some out. Of fewer than 250,000 clones in the sample, less than 90% were seen once. Sequencing used peripheral blood. Every receptor here comes from a man aged 35 to 55 with acute or convalescent COVID-19.

J is TRBJ1-2 and V is TRBV5-6, with 9 bases aligning to TRBD1. Germline assignment: CDR1 SGHDT and CDR2 YYEEEE. The CDR3 has 16 amino acids. With 6 bases clipped from V and 6 bases from J, the junction kept 15 bases outside the gene matches. The CDR3 loop reads CASTLMGTGSIDGYTF. The CDR3, as DNA: TGTGCCAGCACCCTCATGGGGACAGGGTCCATCGATGGCTACACCTTC.

The V call is TRBV11-2, the J call TRBJ2-2; TRBD2 is a possible D gene (5 bases). The CDR3 is made up of 14 amino acids. V lost 6 bases and J 0 bases, leaving 8 bases between the germline ends. Germline V CDR1 and CDR2: SGHAT, FQNNGV. CDR3 residues: CASRRVANTGELFF. The CDR3 coding sequence is TGTGCCAGCAGGCGGGTGGCGAACACCGGGGAGCTGTTTTTT.

The chain employs TRBV7-2 and TRBJ2-7; D may be TRBD2 (5 bases). The CDR3 has 14 amino acids. Per the germline V gene, CDR1 is SGHTA and CDR2 is FQGNSA. Trimming took 3 bases from V and 6 from J, leaving 15 bases between them. The CDR3 loop reads CASSFDYRDSEQYF. The CDR3 DNA is TGTGCCAGCAGCTTCGACTACCGAGACTCCGAGCAGTACTTC.

The V gene is TRBV19, the J gene TRBJ2-1, with TRBD2 identical over 15 bases. The V segment lost 5 bases and the J segment 6 bases; nucleotides outside the gene matches: 5. Per the germline V gene, CDR1 is LNHDA and CDR2 is SQIVND (reference sequence). This CDR3 has 16 residues. This chain's CDR3 is CASSPGLAGGSNEQFF. In DNA form, the CDR3 reads TGTGCCAGTAGTCCGGGACTAGCGGGGGGATCCAATGAGCAGTTCTTC.

The chain carries TRBV27 and TRBJ2-3, with D maybe TRBD2 (6 bases). Looked up from germline, CDR1 is MNHEY and CDR2 is SMNVEV (reference sequence). V dropped 5 bases and J dropped 0 bases, with 15 bases sitting between them. The CDR3 consists of 16 residues. The CDR3 loop is CASSPLTGASTDTQYF. The CDR3 coding sequence is TGTGCCAGCAGTCCCCTAACGGGAGCTAGCACAGATACGCAGTATTTT.

The chain recombines TRBV5-5 with TRBJ2-1; 14 bases align to TRBD2. After removal of 0 bases from V and 6 bases from J, the junction contained 5 bases not matched to a gene. CDR3 size: 17 residues. The germline V gene has CDR1 SGHKS and CDR2 YYEKEE (reference sequence). This CDR3 is CASSLETSGRAVNEQFF. In nucleotides, the CDR3 is TGTGCCAGCAGCTTGGAGACTAGCGGGAGGGCCGTCAATGAGCAGTTCTTC.

Points on this clone: The same CDR3 also results from other DNA sequences found in this sample. The genes are TRBV19 and TRBJ1-5, with 9 positions matching TRBD1. This CDR3 contains 14 residues. Trimming cost V 4 bases and J 7 bases; bases outside gene matches: 5. In germline, CDR1 is LNHDA, CDR2 SQIVND (reference sequence). This CDR3 is CASSNRQGEQPQHF. The CDR3 DNA is TGTGCCAGTAGTAACAGACAGGGGGAGCAGCCCCAGCATTTT.

The genes are TRBV28 and TRBJ1-1; TRBD1 matches at 9 bases. The CDR3 runs 14 residues. V lost 10 bases and J lost 0; bases outside the gene matches: 6. CDR1 is MDHEN, CDR2 SYDVKM, per germline. CDR3 DNA: TGTGCCATCCAACAGGGGGCGATGAACACTGAAGCTTTCTTT. It encodes CAIQQGAMNTEAFF.

The chain recombines TRBV3-1 (or the pseudogene TRBV3-2) with TRBJ1-2; a weak D match, TRBD1 (5 bases). Germline CDR1 LGHDT, CDR2 YNNKEL (reference sequence). V lost 2 bases and J 4 bases, leaving 17 bases between the germline ends. This CDR3 has 16 residues. CDR3 protein: CASSQRSGGSGYGYTF. In DNA form, the CDR3 reads TGTGCCAGCAGCCAAAGGTCCGGGGGGTCTGGCTATGGCTACACCTTC.

This chain uses TRBV5-1 with TRBJ2-1; 7 nucleotides line up with TRBD2. CDR3 length equals 15 residues. CDR1 is SGHRS and CDR2 is YFSETQ in the germline V gene. V trimming: 2 bases; J trimming: 1 base; junction bases outside the gene matches: 3. DNA of the CDR3: TGCGCCAGCAGCTTTAACGGGGGGTCCTACAATGAGCAGTTCTTC. Translating gives CASSFNGGSYNEQFF. Filled out from reference TRBV5-1 and TRBJ2-1, the complete variable domain reads KAGVTQTPRYLIKTRGQQVTLSCSPISGHRSVSWYQQTPGQGLQFLFEYFSETQRNKGNFPGRFSGRQFSNSRSEMNVSTLELGDSALYLCASSFNGGSYNEQFFGPGTRLTVL.

The chain couples TRBV29-1 to TRBJ2-7, with 7 bases matching TRBD1. This CDR3 comprises 13 residues. Germline CDR1 reads SQVTM; CDR2 reads ANQGSEA. V lost 1 base, J lost 5 bases, and 5 bases stayed unmatched. The CDR3: CSVEGQGVHEQYF. DNA of the CDR3: TGCAGCGTTGAAGGGCAGGGGGTCCACGAGCAGTACTTC.